Listed below are T cell receptor beta chains from one sample, sequenced in a study of blood T cell repertoires in COVID-19. Repertoires were generated with immunoSEQ multiplex PCR, while TCRdb's copy carries only in-frame clones and drops some. This sample has around 230,000 clones, with 70% to 85% found just once. The sample consisted of PBMCs or T cells enriched from blood (not recorded which). The receptors were gathered from a man in his forties who had recovered from COVID-19. Each CDR3 is given with its conserved first and last residue. A D gene is named only where the DNA matches it firmly. Clone sizes are given selectively: once, few, many, or a class where the clone is expanded.

>14|NA|TRBJ2-3|TRBV5-1|NA
CASRGGGSTDTQYF
TGCGCCAGCAGGGGTGGAGGGAGCACAGATACGCAGTATTTT
>15|NA|TRBJ1-1|TRBV19|TRBD1
CASKDRGRTNTEAFF
TGTGCCAGTAAGGACAGGGGGAGGACGAACACTGAAGCTTTCTTT
>13|NA|TRBJ2-3|TRBV7-3|NA
CASSLLGGHTQYF
TGTGCCAGCAGCTTATTGGGGGGACATACGCAGTATTTT
>18|NA|TRBJ2-1|TRBV28|TRBD2
CASRPGLAGGSSYNEQFF
TGTGCCAGCAGACCGGGACTAGCGGGAGGGAGCTCCTACAATGAGCAGTTCTTC
>14|NA|TRBJ1-2|TRBV5-1|TRBD1
CASSLIMGQDGYTF
TGCGCCAGCAGCTTAATTATGGGACAGGATGGCTACACCTTC
>12|NA|TRBJ1-1|TRBV12-3/TRBV12-4|TRBD1
CASSPTGDEAFF
TGTGCCAGCAGTCCCACAGGGGACGAAGCTTTCTTT
>12|once|TRBJ1-6|TRBV9|NA
CASSAGPSPLHF
TGTGCCAGCAGCGCCGGTCCATCACCCCTCCACTTT
>16|NA|TRBJ2-1|TRBV5-1|TRBD1
CASSSDPGQGRNEQFF
TGCGCCAGCAGCTCCGACCCGGGACAGGGACGCAATGAGCAGTTCTTC
>14|NA|TRBJ2-5|TRBV4-1|TRBD1
CASSVRDRGETQYF
TGCGCCAGCAGCGTCCGGGACAGGGGAGAGACCCAGTACTTC
>16|NA|TRBJ2-3|TRBV4-2|TRBD2
CASSQTPGGSTDTQYF
TGTGCCAGCAGCCAAACCCCGGGGGGGAGCACAGATACGCAGTATTTT
>12|NA|TRBJ2-7|TRBV5-1|NA
CASSFTGDEQYF
TGCGCCAGCAGCTTTACAGGCGACGAGCAGTACTTC
>12|NA|TRBJ1-2|TRBV18|NA
CASARELYGYTF
TGTGCCAGCGCAAGGGAGCTCTATGGCTACACCTTC
>13|NA|TRBJ2-2|TRBV7-2|NA
CASSSDYTGELFF
TGTGCCAGCAGCTCGGACTACACCGGGGAGCTGTTTTTT
>15|NA|TRBJ2-7|TRBV3-1/TRBV3-2|NA
CASSQPWGLGNEQYF
TGTGCCAGCAGCCAACCTTGGGGGCTCGGAAACGAGCAGTACTTC
>15|NA|TRBJ1-2|TRBV19|NA
CASSMGAGGDSGYTF
TGTGCCAGTAGTATGGGTGCGGGAGGAGATTCCGGCTACACCTTC
>17|NA|TRBJ2-3|TRBV18|TRBD2
CASSLLAAEFSTDTQYF
TGTGCCAGCTCACTCCTAGCGGCAGAATTTAGCACAGATACGCAGTATTTT
>14|once|TRBJ1-6|TRBV28|NA
CASSSEGDNSPLHF
TGTGCCAGCAGTTCAGAGGGGGATAATTCACCCCTCCACTTT
>17|NA|TRBJ2-1|TRBV11-2|TRBD2
CASSLVGLAGPPDEQFF
TGTGCCAGCAGCTTAGTGGGGCTAGCGGGCCCCCCGGATGAGCAGTTCTTC
>14|NA|TRBJ1-1|TRBV19|NA
CASRGEVPDTEAFF
TGTGCCAGTAGAGGGGAAGTTCCGGACACTGAAGCTTTCTTT
>15|NA|TRBJ2-2|TRBV6-4|TRBD1
CASSRQGSVTGELFF
TGTGCCAGCAGCCGACAGGGAAGCGTCACCGGGGAGCTGTTTTTT
>16|NA|TRBJ1-4|TRBV9|TRBD1
CASSPRDRGTNEKLFF
TGTGCCAGCAGCCCCCGGGACAGGGGAACTAATGAAAAACTGTTTTTT
>16|NA|TRBJ2-1|TRBV5-1|NA
CASSLGAGLFYNEQFF
TGCGCCAGCAGCTTGGGGGCAGGATTATTTTACAATGAGCAGTTCTTC
>16|NA|TRBJ1-1|TRBV4-1|TRBD1
CASSQGLTGGLTEAFF
TGCGCCAGCAGCCAGGGCCTGACAGGGGGATTGACTGAAGCTTTCTTT
>17|few|TRBJ2-1|TRBV4-1|TRBD2
CASSQDPSGGTDNEQFF
TGCGCCAGCAGCCAAGACCCTAGCGGGGGTACGGACAATGAGCAGTTCTTC
>18|NA|TRBJ2-7|TRBV7-4|TRBD2
CASSSSPGTSEALYEQYF
TGTGCCAGCAGCTCCTCCCCCGGGACTAGCGAGGCCTTGTACGAGCAGTACTTC
>14|NA|TRBJ1-2|TRBV6-5|NA
CASSYGGQPYGYTF
TGTGCCAGCAGTTACGGCGGACAGCCCTATGGCTACACCTTC
>15|NA|TRBJ2-2|TRBV11-2|TRBD1
CASRLTGGGTGELFF
TGTGCCAGCAGGTTGACAGGGGGCGGCACCGGGGAGCTGTTTTTT
>15|once|TRBJ2-7|TRBV5-4|TRBD1
CASSLGDRGRYEQYF
TGTGCCAGCAGCTTGGGGGACAGGGGCAGGTACGAGCAGTACTTC
>15|NA|TRBJ2-2|TRBV28|TRBD1
CASRPSTGGTGELFF
TGTGCCAGCAGGCCATCTACAGGGGGGACCGGGGAGCTGTTTTTT
>14|NA|TRBJ1-4|TRBV5-1|TRBD1
CASSTGTGEEKLFF
TGCGCCAGCAGCACCGGGACAGGGGAAGAAAAACTGTTTTTT
>15|NA|TRBJ1-1|TRBV3-1/TRBV3-2|NA
CASSQVYRKNTEAFF
TGTGCCAGCAGCCAAGTATACAGGAAAAACACTGAAGCTTTCTTT
>17|NA|TRBJ1-5|TRBV29-1|NA
CSVENARGQGVGQPQHF
TGCAGCGTTGAAAACGCTCGAGGTCAGGGCGTGGGTCAGCCCCAGCATTTT
>16|NA|TRBJ2-5|TRBV13|TRBD2
CASSLRTSGIQETQYF
TGTGCCAGCAGCCTACGGACTAGCGGAATACAAGAGACCCAGTACTTC
>12|NA|TRBJ2-3|TRBV12-3/TRBV12-4|NA
CASSVFTDTQYF
TGTGCCAGCAGTGTATTCACAGATACGCAGTATTTT
>16|NA|TRBJ1-1|TRBV7-2|TRBD1
CASSLQTGVGDTEAFF
TGTGCCAGCAGCTTACAGACAGGGGTAGGGGACACTGAAGCTTTCTTT
>12|few|TRBJ1-1|TRBV30|TRBD1
CAKDRWGTEAFF
TGTGCCAAGGACAGGTGGGGCACTGAAGCTTTCTTT
>15|NA|TRBJ1-1|TRBV10-3|NA
CAISESGGGHTEAFF
TGTGCCATCAGTGAGTCCGGGGGAGGCCACACTGAAGCTTTCTTT
>14|few|TRBJ1-4|TRBV24-1|NA
CATSDGGSGEKLFF
TGTGCCACCAGTGACGGGGGAAGTGGTGAAAAACTGTTTTTT
>14|NA|TRBJ2-4|TRBV7-8|NA
CASSFQGEAGIQYF
TGTGCCAGCAGCTTCCAAGGGGAGGCAGGCATTCAGTACTTC
>19|NA|TRBJ2-6|TRBV4-1|TRBD1
CASSHMGQGRISGANVLTF
TGCGCCAGCAGCCACATGGGACAGGGAAGGATCTCTGGGGCCAACGTCCTGACTTTC
>14|few|TRBJ1-6|TRBV28|NA
CASSLSGANSPLHF
TGTGCCAGCAGTTTATCAGGGGCCAATTCACCCCTCCACTTT
>13|many|TRBJ1-5|TRBV12-3/TRBV12-4|NA
CASTLGGGQPQHF
TGTGCCAGCACCCTCGGGGGAGGTCAGCCCCAGCATTTT
>17|many|TRBJ2-1|TRBV5-8|TRBD2
CASSLAIAGGRGNEQFF
TGTGCCAGCAGCTTGGCGATAGCGGGAGGGCGCGGCAATGAGCAGTTCTTC
>15|NA|TRBJ1-5|TRBV28|NA
CASTLGGASNQPQHF
TGTGCCAGCACCCTGGGGGGGGCCAGCAATCAGCCCCAGCATTTT
>15|NA|TRBJ2-4|TRBV28|TRBD2
CASSFPLAGVNIQYF
TGTGCCAGCAGTTTCCCTCTAGCGGGCGTAAACATTCAGTACTTC
>14|NA|TRBJ1-2|TRBV7-9|TRBD1
CASFPLDRDNGYTF
TGTGCCAGCTTCCCGTTAGACAGGGACAATGGCTACACCTTC